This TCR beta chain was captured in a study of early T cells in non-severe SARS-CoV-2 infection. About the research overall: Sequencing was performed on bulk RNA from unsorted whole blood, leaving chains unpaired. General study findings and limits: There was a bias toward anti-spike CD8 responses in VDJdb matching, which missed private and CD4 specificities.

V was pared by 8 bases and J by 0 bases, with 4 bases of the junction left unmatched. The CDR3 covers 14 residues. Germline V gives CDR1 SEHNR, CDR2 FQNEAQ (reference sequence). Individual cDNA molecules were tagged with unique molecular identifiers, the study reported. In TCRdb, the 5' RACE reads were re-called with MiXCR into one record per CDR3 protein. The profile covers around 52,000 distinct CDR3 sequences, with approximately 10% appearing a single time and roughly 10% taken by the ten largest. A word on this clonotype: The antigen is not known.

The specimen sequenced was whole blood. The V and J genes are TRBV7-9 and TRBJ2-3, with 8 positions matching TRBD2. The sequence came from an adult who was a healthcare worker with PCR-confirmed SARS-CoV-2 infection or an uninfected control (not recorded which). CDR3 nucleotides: TGTGCCAGCCCGGCTAGCGGGAGCACAGATACGCAGTATTTT. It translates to CASPASGSTDTQYF.